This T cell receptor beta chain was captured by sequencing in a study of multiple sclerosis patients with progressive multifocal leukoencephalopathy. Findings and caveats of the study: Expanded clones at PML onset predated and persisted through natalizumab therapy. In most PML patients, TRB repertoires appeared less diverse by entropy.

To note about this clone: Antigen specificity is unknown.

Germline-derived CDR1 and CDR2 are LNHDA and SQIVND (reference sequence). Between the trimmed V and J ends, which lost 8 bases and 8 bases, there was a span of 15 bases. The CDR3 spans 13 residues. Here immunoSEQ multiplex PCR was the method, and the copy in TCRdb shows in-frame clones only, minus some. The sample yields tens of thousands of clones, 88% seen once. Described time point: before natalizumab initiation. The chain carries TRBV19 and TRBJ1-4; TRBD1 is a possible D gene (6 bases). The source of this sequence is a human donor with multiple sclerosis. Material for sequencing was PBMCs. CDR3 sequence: CASFGGQGEKLFF. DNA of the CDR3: TGTGCCAGTTTTGGGGGGCAAGGCGAAAAACTGTTTTTT.